The rows below give T cell receptor beta chains drawn from one sample of a study of blood T cell repertoires in COVID-19. Here immunoSEQ multiplex PCR was the method, and the copy in TCRdb shows in-frame clones only, minus some. The sample carries 200,000 to 250,000 clones, about 84% recorded once. Input material: peripheral blood. The receptors shown here come from a human donor in a cohort sampled during active COVID-19. Both conserved end residues are part of each CDR3. A D gene is named only where the DNA matches it firmly. Size tells how often a clone was seen (once, few, many) or the class of an expanded clone, and some rows leave it out.

V gene	clone size	D gene	J gene	CDR3 protein	CDR3 DNA
TRBV7-9	NA	NA	TRBJ2-7	CASSNSGTYEQYF	TGTGCCAGCAGCAATTCGGGTACCTACGAGCAGTACTTC
TRBV6-2/TRBV6-3	NA	NA	TRBJ2-2	CASSYRMGEAGELFF	TGTGCCAGCAGTTATAGGATGGGGGAGGCCGGGGAGCTGTTTTTT
TRBV5-1	NA	TRBD1	TRBJ2-1	CASSGGQDYNEQFF	TGCGCCAGCAGCGGGGGACAGGACTACAATGAGCAGTTCTTC
TRBV5-1	NA	NA	TRBJ2-2	CASSSRVSGELFF	TGCGCCAGCAGCTCCAGGGTATCCGGGGAGCTGTTTTTT
TRBV27	once	TRBD1	TRBJ1-2	CASSNRGLGYTF	TGTGCCAGCAGTAACAGGGGGCTCGGCTACACCTTC
TRBV9	few	NA	TRBJ1-2	CASSVDVNYYGYTF	TGTGCCAGCAGCGTAGATGTCAATTACTATGGCTACACCTTC
TRBV3-1/TRBV3-2	NA	NA	TRBJ2-5	CASSQEIQREETQYF	TGTGCCAGCAGCCAAGAAATCCAGCGGGAAGAGACCCAGTACTTC
TRBV27	NA	TRBD1	TRBJ2-2	CASRPYNRDRGRGITGELFF	TGTGCCAGCAGGCCCTATAACCGGGACAGGGGGCGCGGGATCACCGGGGAGCTGTTTTTT
TRBV5-5	few	TRBD1	TRBJ1-4	CASSLQGAVTNEKLFF	TGTGCCAGCAGCTTACAGGGGGCGGTTACTAATGAAAAACTGTTTTTT
TRBV6-5	NA	TRBD1	TRBJ2-7	CASKPGQDDEQYF	TGTGCCAGCAAACCGGGACAGGACGACGAGCAGTACTTC
TRBV7-3	NA	NA	TRBJ2-2	CASSRVGGQTNTGELFF	TGTGCCAGCAGCCGAGTGGGGGGACAGACGAACACCGGGGAGCTGTTTTTT
TRBV11-3	NA	TRBD2	TRBJ2-1	CASSLLAGGRDNEQFF	TGTGCCAGCAGCTTACTAGCGGGGGGGCGTGACAATGAGCAGTTCTTC
TRBV19	NA	TRBD1	TRBJ1-1	CATNDRVRNTEAFF	TGTGCCACCAACGACAGGGTACGGAACACTGAAGCTTTCTTT
TRBV7-9	NA	TRBD2	TRBJ2-1	CASSSSGLAVYNEQFF	TGTGCCAGCAGCTCCTCGGGACTAGCGGTATACAATGAGCAGTTCTTC
TRBV30	NA	TRBD1	TRBJ1-6	CAWIQGADNSPLHF	TGTGCCTGGATTCAGGGGGCAGATAATTCACCCCTCCACTTT
TRBV10-3	once	NA	TRBJ2-3	CATKRAPETDTQYF	TGTGCCACCAAGCGTGCTCCTGAGACAGATACGCAGTATTTT
TRBV6-5	few	TRBD1	TRBJ2-7	CASGDRGSYEQYF	TGTGCCAGCGGGGACAGGGGGTCCTACGAGCAGTACTTC
TRBV3-1/TRBV3-2	NA	NA	TRBJ1-3	CASREQGATIYF	TGTGCCAGCAGGGAACAGGGAGCCACCATATATTTT
TRBV7-2	NA	NA	TRBJ2-5	CASSFVTTSRSVKTQYF	TGTGCCAGCAGCTTTGTAACTACGAGTCGTTCGGTGAAGACCCAGTACTTC
TRBV9	NA	NA	TRBJ1-2	CASTLGGGEESNYGYTF	TGTGCCAGCACTCTAGGGGGAGGGGAGGAATCAAACTATGGCTACACCTTC
TRBV28	NA	NA	TRBJ2-2	CASQGNTGELFF	TGTGCCAGCCAGGGGAACACCGGGGAGCTGTTTTTT